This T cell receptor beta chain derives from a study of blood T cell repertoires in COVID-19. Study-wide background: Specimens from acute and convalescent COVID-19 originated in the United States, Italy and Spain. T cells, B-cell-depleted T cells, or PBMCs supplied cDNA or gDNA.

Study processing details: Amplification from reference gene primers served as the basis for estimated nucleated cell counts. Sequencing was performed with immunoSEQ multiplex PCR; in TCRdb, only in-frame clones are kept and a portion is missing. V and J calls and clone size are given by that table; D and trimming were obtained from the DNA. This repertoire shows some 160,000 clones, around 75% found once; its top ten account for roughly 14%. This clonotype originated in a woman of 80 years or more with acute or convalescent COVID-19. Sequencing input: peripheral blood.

In DNA form, the CDR3 reads TGTGCCAGCAGTCCGACCGGGACAGGGTACACTGAAGCTTTCTTT. Translated: CASSPTGTGYTEAFF. The V gene is TRBV28, the J gene TRBJ1-1; 9 bases match TRBD1. The CDR3 sequence is 15 residues long. Per the germline V gene, CDR1 is MDHEN and CDR2 is SYDVKM. With V trimmed by 5 bases and J by 3 bases, 7 bases remained unmatched.